This T cell receptor (beta chain) comes out of a study of OX40 agonist ivuxolimab in advanced cancers. Across the study: Participants, approximately 80% male, averaged roughly 60 years of age, ranging from roughly 23 to 80.

This clone was counted only a few times. Antigen unknown. Some clones are missing from TCRdb's copy, which holds only in-frame ones; the method was immunoSEQ multiplex PCR. The sample has nearly 85,000 clones, around 78% seen once; the top ten hold approximately 0.79%. The CDR3 has 17 residues. Germline lookup yields CDR1 SGDLS and CDR2 YYNGEE. Trimming pared 3 bases from V and 6 bases from J, leaving 21 bases between. Study-level findings and limits: CD4+ and CD8+ blood T cells expanded clonally by week 6 at 0.1 to 3.0 mg/kg. Normalized T-cell clonal expansion was also low in some nonresponders. More expanded clones were seen, on average, in CD8+ T cells than in CD4+.

The chain couples TRBV9 to TRBJ2-2; D remains ambiguous. The sequence derives from an adult with an advanced solid tumor such as melanoma, head and neck, liver or kidney cancer. The sample was CD4+ or CD8+ T cells sorted from blood, taken in a trial of the OX40 agonist ivuxolimab. CDR3 DNA: TGTGCCAGCAGCGGGCTGCGAGCCGGAACAAGGGCCGGGGAGCTGTTTTTT. It translates to CASSGLRAGTRAGELFF.